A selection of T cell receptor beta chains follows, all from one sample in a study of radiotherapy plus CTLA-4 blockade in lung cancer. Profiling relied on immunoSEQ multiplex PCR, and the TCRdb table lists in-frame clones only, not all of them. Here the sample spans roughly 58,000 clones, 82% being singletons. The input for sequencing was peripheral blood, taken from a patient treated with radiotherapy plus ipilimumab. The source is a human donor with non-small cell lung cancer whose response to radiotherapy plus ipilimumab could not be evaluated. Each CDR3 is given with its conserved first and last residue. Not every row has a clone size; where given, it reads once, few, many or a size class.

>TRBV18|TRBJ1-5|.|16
CASSPNPPTANQPQHF
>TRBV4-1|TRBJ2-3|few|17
CASSQGQLADFTDTQYF
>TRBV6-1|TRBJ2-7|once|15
CASSERQGSLYEQYF
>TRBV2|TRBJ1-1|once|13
CASNQGPRTEAFF
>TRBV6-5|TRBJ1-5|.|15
CASSPDRVRNQPQHF
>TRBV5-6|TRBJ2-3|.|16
CASSLSWRSEGDTQYF
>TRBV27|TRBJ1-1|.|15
CASSTTGGWDTEAFF
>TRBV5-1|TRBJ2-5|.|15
CASSLGGGAFETQYF
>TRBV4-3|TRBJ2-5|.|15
CASSQDSGLGDTQYF
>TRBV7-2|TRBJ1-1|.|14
CASSAQTGVTEAFF
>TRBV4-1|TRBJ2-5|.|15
CASSRVGTSQETQYF
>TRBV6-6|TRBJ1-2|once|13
CASTNDRGHGYTF
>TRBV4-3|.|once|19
CASSQDFWGAADSSYEQYF
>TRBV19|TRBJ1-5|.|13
CASSPQINQPQHF
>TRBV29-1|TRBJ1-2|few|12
CSVRTKRDGYTF
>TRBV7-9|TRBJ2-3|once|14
CASGQGAQRDTQYF
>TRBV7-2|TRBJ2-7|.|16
CAGSVSIAGPLDEQYF
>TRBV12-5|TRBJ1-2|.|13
CASGLEGRGGYTF
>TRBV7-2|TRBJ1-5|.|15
CASSRQGQGNQPQHF
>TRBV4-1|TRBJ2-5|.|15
CASSQEQEYQETQYF
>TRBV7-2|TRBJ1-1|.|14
CASSLGTAPTEAFF
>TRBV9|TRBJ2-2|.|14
CASTAGGPTGELFF
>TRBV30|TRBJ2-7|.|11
CAFRASYEQYF
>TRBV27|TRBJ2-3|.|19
CASSLFVPTIQGTTDTQYF
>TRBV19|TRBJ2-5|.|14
CASSRTGGGETQYF
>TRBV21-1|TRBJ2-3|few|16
CASSKATTGRTDTQYF
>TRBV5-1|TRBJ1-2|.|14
CASSLGPDRVGYTF
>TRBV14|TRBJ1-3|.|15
CASSQDWRSGNTIYF
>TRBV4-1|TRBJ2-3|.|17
CASSQAVSSGSTDTQYF
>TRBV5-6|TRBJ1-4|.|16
CASSLDRGATNEKLFF
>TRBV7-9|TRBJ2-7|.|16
CASSLRGQGAGYEQYF
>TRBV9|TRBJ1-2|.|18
CASSDSRDRASVNYGYTF
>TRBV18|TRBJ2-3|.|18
CASSPRRWLPTSTDTQYF
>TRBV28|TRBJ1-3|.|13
CASSRSPGGTIYF
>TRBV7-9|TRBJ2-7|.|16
CASSFSRDRGDYEQYF
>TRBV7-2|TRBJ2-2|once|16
CASSLRLAGATGELFF
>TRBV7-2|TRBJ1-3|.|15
CASSSRRLAGNTIYF
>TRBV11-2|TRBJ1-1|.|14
CASRPLRTNTEAFF
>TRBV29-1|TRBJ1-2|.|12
CSVTHRGEGYTF
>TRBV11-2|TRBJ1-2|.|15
CASSLTGTGLYGYTF
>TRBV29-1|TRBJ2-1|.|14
CSARGRGSYNEQFF
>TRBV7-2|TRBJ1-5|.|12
CASSLARQPQHF
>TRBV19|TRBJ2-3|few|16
CASSPQGQGHTDTQYF
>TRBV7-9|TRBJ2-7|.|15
CASSLPLGNTYEQYF
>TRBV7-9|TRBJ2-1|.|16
CASRPPGLAGINEQFF
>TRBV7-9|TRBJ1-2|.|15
CASSLGMGADYGYTF
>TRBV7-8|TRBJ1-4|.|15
CASSSRQGLTEKLFF
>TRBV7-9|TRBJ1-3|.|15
CASRGGASSGNTIYF
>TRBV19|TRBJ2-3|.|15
CASRGLAGNADTQYF
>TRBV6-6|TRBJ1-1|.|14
CASSYEGLNTEAFF
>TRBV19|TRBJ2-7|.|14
CASRLAGGPYEQYF
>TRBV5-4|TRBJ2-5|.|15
CASSLGGQGEETQYF
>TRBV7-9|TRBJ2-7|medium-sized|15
CASSFGGTRGYEQYF